The 32 T cell receptor beta chains below were found in one sample sequenced in a study of CD8+ T cells in alopecia areata. Specified treatment: oral pan-JAK inhibitor, 5-10 mg twice daily. Isolated RNA was reverse transcribed into cDNA used as the sequencing template. Clones were read by immunoSEQ multiplex PCR, and TCRdb kept only the in-frame ones, dropping some. This table has around 200,000 clones, about 60% appearing once. Sequences were derived from CD8+ T cells sorted from blood, sampled at week 24, from a patient treated with tofacitinib. Receptors were obtained from a human donor with alopecia areata.

This clone was counted only a few times. The chain joins TRBV29-1 to TRBJ2-1; TRBD1 matches at 11 bases. The CDR3 runs to 12 residues. Germline CDR1 and CDR2: SQVTM and ANQGSEA. V was pared by 7 bases and J by 7 bases, with 3 bases of the junction left unmatched. The DNA for the CDR3 is TGCAGCGCCGGGGACAGGGGGAATGAGCAGTTCTTC. Protein: CSAGDRGNEQFF.

The rearrangement uses TRBV29-1 and TRBJ2-2; the D gene is possibly TRBD1 (5 bases). This CDR3 has 15 residues. Between the trimmed V and J ends, which lost 4 bases and 4 bases, there was a span of 16 bases. CDR1 SQVTM and CDR2 ANQGSEA come from the germline V gene. CDR3 residues: CSVVPNDRATGELFF. As DNA, the CDR3 is TGCAGCGTTGTCCCAAACGACAGAGCCACCGGGGAGCTGTTTTTT.

In its sample, this clone was seen a few times. This chain links TRBV5-6 with TRBJ2-7, with D maybe TRBD1 (5 bases). The V and J ends lost 0 bases and 4 bases respectively, with 11 bases between them. CDR1 is SGHDT, CDR2 YYEEEE, per germline. The CDR3 spans 14 residues. The CDR3 spells CASSLAGRAYEQYF. CDR3 coding DNA: TGTGCCAGCAGCTTGGCCGGCAGGGCGTACGAGCAGTACTTC.

The chain recombines TRBV29-1 with TRBJ2-1; D perhaps matches TRBD1 (6 bases). CDR3 length equals 14 residues. Germline CDR1 is SQVTM and CDR2 is ANQGSEA. The V gene lost 3 bases and the J gene lost 3 bases, with 12 bases spanning the gap. CDR3 region: CSVDGDTNYNEQFF. The CDR3, as DNA: TGCAGCGTTGATGGGGACACAAACTACAATGAGCAGTTCTTC.

V gene TRBV6-5 combines with J gene TRBJ2-4; possibly TRBD2 for D (5 bases). The CDR3 spans 14 residues. Germline CDR1 is MNHEY and CDR2 is SVGAGI. Trimming pared 0 bases from V and 7 bases from J, leaving 10 bases between. The CDR3 sequence is CASSYSSGGNIQYF. Here the CDR3 DNA reads TGTGCCAGCAGTTACTCGTCTGGAGGTAACATTCAGTACTTC.

This clone turned up a few times. The chain links TRBV15 to TRBJ2-1; D ambiguous. Germline values: CDR1 LNHNV, CDR2 YYDKDF (reference sequence). The CDR3 has 15 residues. V was shortened by 2 bases and J by 9 bases, with 17 bases between the two germline ends. The CDR3 reads CATSRPKAPHVEQFF. The CDR3 coding sequence is TGTGCCACCAGCAGACCAAAGGCCCCTCACGTTGAGCAGTTCTTC.

Only a few counts were recorded for this clone. The V gene is TRBV6-6, the J gene TRBJ2-5; 9 positions agree with TRBD2. CDR1 MNHNY and CDR2 SVGAGI come from the germline V gene (reference sequence). The V and J ends lost 4 bases and 12 bases, in that order; junction bases with no gene match: 9. The CDR3 contains 13 residues. DNA for the CDR3: TGTGCCAGCAGTTTTCGTAGCGGGGGCCTCGAGTACTTC. Translated, it gives CASSFRSGGLEYF.

This clone showed up just a few times. V usage is TRBV5-1 and J usage is TRBJ1-2, with D hard to call. The V end lost 5 bases, the J end lost 4 bases, and 15 bases lay between the germline ends. Germline CDR1 is SGHRS and CDR2 is YFSETQ. The length of the CDR3 is 14 residues. CDR3 sequence reads: CASSSGRYLYGYTF. The CDR3 bases are TGCGCCAGCAGTTCCGGTCGCTACCTCTATGGCTACACCTTC.

CDR3 sequence (DNA): TGTGCCTGGAGTCAGGGGACAGGGAAAAACACTGAAGCTTTCTTT. Protein: CAWSQGTGKNTEAFF. The chain couples TRBV30 to TRBJ1-1; 9 nucleotides align to TRBD1. The CDR3 has 15 amino acids. Germline CDR1 and CDR2: GTSNPN and SVGIG (reference sequence). V dropped 2 bases and J dropped 2; count of bases not matched to a gene: 6.

The chain has TRBV5-1 and TRBJ1-6; D is uncertain. The CDR3 loop spans 16 amino acids. Germline values: CDR1 SGHRS, CDR2 YFSETQ. The germline V and J ends were trimmed by 4 bases and 0 bases, with 11 bases remaining between them. CDR3 in amino acids: CASSGDGSSYNSPLHF. CDR3 nucleotide sequence: TGCGCCAGCAGCGGAGACGGTAGCTCCTATAATTCACCCCTCCACTTT.

The V call is TRBV20-1, the J call TRBJ1-2, with TRBD1 as a possible D gene (6 bases). The CDR3 has 11 residues. Trimming removed 6 bases from V and 6 bases from J, with 11 bases in between. Germline lookup yields CDR1 DFQATT and CDR2 SNEGSKA (reference sequence). CDR3 nucleotides: TGCAGTGCACCCGGGGGGCATGGCTACACCTTC. Translating gives CSAPGGHGYTF.

This chain joins TRBV18 and TRBJ2-7; D possibly corresponds to TRBD1 (5 bases). Germline CDR1 reads KGHSH; CDR2 reads LQKENI. This CDR3 has 13 residues. V lost 2 bases and J lost 4, with 9 bases in between. In DNA, the CDR3 is TGTGCCAGCTCACCAAGGGGTTGGTACGAGCAGTACTTC. Its translation: CASSPRGWYEQYF.

The genes are TRBV15 and TRBJ1-2, with D unresolved. This CDR3 comprises 13 residues. V lost 3 bases and J 6 bases, leaving 11 bases between the germline ends. Germline V CDR1 and CDR2: LNHNV, YYDKDF (reference sequence). Written as DNA, the CDR3 is TGTGCCACCAGCAGGCCCCCCGGTGATGGCTACACCTTC. As protein: CATSRPPGDGYTF.

This clone was detected a few times. The CDR3 spells CASSLRSGGFLDEQYF. In nucleotides, the CDR3 is TGTGCCAGCAGCTTGCGTAGCGGGGGCTTTCTGGACGAGCAGTACTTC. The chain joins TRBV5-6 to TRBJ2-7; 9 bases align to TRBD2. Germline V gene lookup returns CDR1 SGHDT and CDR2 YYEEEE. The CDR3 contains 16 residues. J was trimmed by 5 bases and V by 1 base; bases with no gene match: 10.

J is TRBJ2-6 and V is TRBV27; 7 positions agree with TRBD1. V lost 2 bases and J lost 0; bases outside the gene matches: 10. The CDR3 has 19 residues. The germline V gene encodes CDR1 MNHEY and CDR2 SMNVEV (reference sequence). The chain's CDR3 is CASSLHVGQYISGANVLTF. In DNA, the CDR3 is TGTGCCAGCAGTTTACACGTGGGACAGTACATCTCTGGGGCCAACGTCCTGACTTTC.

This chain links TRBV5-6 with TRBJ1-2, with a tentative D call TRBD1 (5 bases). The germline V and J ends were trimmed by 3 bases and 4 bases, with 19 bases remaining between them. The CDR3 is made up of 16 amino acids. Germline values: CDR1 SGHDT, CDR2 YYEEEE. The CDR3 nucleotides read TGTGCCAGCAGCTCACTACAGGAATTAGAGGGCTATGGCTACACCTTC. This gives the protein CASSSLQELEGYGYTF.

This rearrangement joins TRBV30 to TRBJ2-3; D perhaps matches TRBD2 (6 bases). The V and J ends lost 4 bases and 4 bases respectively, with 15 bases between them. Germline CDR1 is GTSNPN and CDR2 is SVGIG (reference sequence). The CDR3 loop spans 14 amino acids. Written as DNA, the CDR3 is TGTGCCTGGATCGGGGGTGGTAACCCAGATACGCAGTATTTT. Translating gives CAWIGGGNPDTQYF.

V is TRBV19 and J is TRBJ1-5; D unclear. The germline gives CDR1 LNHDA, CDR2 SQIVND (reference sequence). The CDR3 is 12 residues long. Trimming took off 6 bases at V and 2 bases at J, with 5 bases between the two ends. The CDR3 loop is CASRMGNQPQHF. CDR3 nucleotide sequence: TGTGCCAGTAGAATGGGCAATCAGCCCCAGCATTTT.

This sequence joins TRBV15 and TRBJ2-5, with 8 bases lining up with TRBD1. The CDR3 loop spans 14 amino acids. Germline CDR1 is LNHNV and CDR2 is YYDKDF (reference sequence). The ends lost 3 bases at V and 5 bases at J; junction bases unmatched: 5. CDR3 DNA: TGTGCCACCAGCAGCCCCAGGGGGCGGGAGACCCAGTACTTC. This codes for CATSSPRGRETQYF.

About this clone: Other DNA sequences in the same sample also yield this CDR3. Here the CDR3 reads CASSPGSNYGYTF. The CDR3, as DNA: TGTGCCAGCAGCCCCGGGTCCAATTATGGCTACACCTTC. V usage is TRBV7-9 and J usage is TRBJ1-2, with D uncertain. Germline-derived CDR1 and CDR2 are SEHNR and FQNEAQ (reference sequence). Trimming removed 5 bases from V and 5 bases from J, with 12 bases in between. The CDR3 has 13 amino acids. The full variable domain, completed using reference TRBV7-9 and TRBJ1-2, is DTGVSQNPRHKITKRGQNVTFRCDPISEHNRLYWYRQTLGQGPEFLTYFQNEAQLEKSRLLSDRFSAERPKGSFSTLEIQRTEQGDSAMYLCASSPGSNYGYTFGSGTRLTVV.

The genes are TRBV7-9 and TRBJ2-1, with a weak D call TRBD1 (6 bases). The V and J ends lost 3 bases and 5 bases respectively, with 17 bases between them. In germline, CDR1 is SEHNR, CDR2 FQNEAQ (reference sequence). The CDR3 length is 16 residues. The CDR3 loop is CASSFNRVAMHNEQFF. The CDR3 nucleotides read TGTGCCAGCAGCTTCAACAGGGTAGCTATGCACAATGAGCAGTTCTTC.

The rearrangement uses TRBV11-2 and TRBJ1-2, with 8 bases matching TRBD1. Germline trimming cut 1 base from V and 3 bases from J; bases unmatched to any gene: 7. Germline assignment: CDR1 SGHAT and CDR2 FQNNGV. This CDR3 comprises 16 residues. Here the CDR3 DNA reads TGTGCCAGCAGCTTAGGGCCGGGACAGGACTACTATGGCTACACCTTC. It codes for CASSLGPGQDYYGYTF.

The V call is TRBV27, the J call TRBJ1-1; D gene unclear. This CDR3 comprises 13 residues. Trimming cost V 4 bases and J 2 bases, with 8 bases left between them. Germline V lookup: CDR1 MNHEY, CDR2 SMNVEV (reference sequence). CDR3 sequence (DNA): TGTGCCAGCAGTTATGGACTCAACACTGAAGCTTTCTTT. It yields the protein CASSYGLNTEAFF.

The chain links TRBV19 to TRBJ1-2, with TRBD1 identical over 7 bases. CDR1 is LNHDA and CDR2 is SQIVND in the germline V gene (reference sequence). The CDR3 has 17 amino acids. With V trimmed by 7 bases and J by 4 bases, 18 bases remained unmatched. The CDR3 nucleotides read TGTGCCAGTACCTTTTGGGGAGGGGGACAGAAGTTCTATGGCTACACCTTC. Residues: CASTFWGGGQKFYGYTF.

The chain combines TRBV27 with TRBJ2-4; D remains ambiguous. Germline CDR1 and CDR2: MNHEY and SMNVEV (reference sequence). This CDR3 has 18 residues. Trimming pared 4 bases from V and 1 base from J, leaving 20 bases between. CDR3: CASSSLNGLITAKNIQYF. The CDR3, as DNA: TGTGCCAGCAGTTCACTAAACGGGCTGATTACGGCCAAAAACATTCAGTACTTC.

The table lists this clone with a count of one. This chain uses TRBV7-6 with TRBJ1-3; no firm D call. Deletions cut 5 bases from V and 2 bases from J, with 10 bases between. Germline V gene sequence: CDR1 SGHVS, CDR2 FNYEAQ. This CDR3 has 14 residues. CDR3 sequence (DNA): TGTGCCAGCAGCCCCGGATATACTGGAAACACCATATATTTT. This gives the protein CASSPGYTGNTIYF.

V gene TRBV5-1 combines with J gene TRBJ2-5, with D tentatively TRBD1 (5 bases). This CDR3 is 13 amino acids long. Germline loops: CDR1 SGHRS, CDR2 YFSETQ. Trimming shortened V by 2 bases and J by 1 base, and 6 bases separated the two germline ends. DNA for the CDR3: TGCGCCAGCAGCTTCAGGGTCCAAGAGACCCAGTACTTC. Amino acids: CASSFRVQETQYF.

The V and J genes are TRBV11-2 and TRBJ2-3; 11 positions match TRBD2. Losses at the gene ends were 5 bases for V and 5 bases for J; bases not matched to a gene: 6. The CDR3 is 15 residues long. Germline lookup yields CDR1 SGHAT and CDR2 FQNNGV. The CDR3 nucleotides read TGTGCCAGCAGCAATAGCGGGGGGGCCGTAGATACGCAGTATTTT. It encodes CASSNSGGAVDTQYF.

The chain links TRBV6-5 to TRBJ1-1; D not resolved. Germline-derived CDR1 and CDR2 are MNHEY and SVGAGI. Trimming pared 2 bases from V and 0 bases from J, leaving 10 bases between. CDR3 length: 15 amino acids. The CDR3 bases are TGTGCCAGCAGTTACAGCCCATACATGAACACTGAAGCTTTCTTT. It translates to CASSYSPYMNTEAFF.

This clone turned up a few times. The chain combines TRBV4-1 with TRBJ2-3; 9 bases are shared with TRBD2. The CDR3 spans 18 residues. The V gene's germline CDR1 is MGHRA and CDR2 YSYEKL. V dropped 1 base and J dropped 1; count of bases not matched to a gene: 9. The CDR3 sequence: CASSQALWRGGGTDTQYF. CDR3 nucleotides: TGCGCCAGCAGCCAAGCTTTATGGCGGGGGGGAGGCACAGATACGCAGTATTTT.

The chain carries TRBV7-8 and TRBJ2-7; 10 bases agree with TRBD1. The CDR3 has 14 residues. With 3 bases clipped from V and 5 bases from J, the junction kept 4 bases outside the gene matches. Germline CDR1 SGHVS, CDR2 FQNEAQ. For the CDR3, the DNA is TGTGCCAGCAGCTTTGGGGACAGGGGCCACGAGCAGTACTTC. Translating it yields CASSFGDRGHEQYF.

The rearrangement uses TRBV28 and TRBJ1-2; D call uncertain. V lost 4 bases and J 0 bases, leaving 15 bases between the germline ends. Germline V gene lookup returns CDR1 MDHEN and CDR2 SYDVKM. The CDR3 has 16 amino acids. The CDR3 DNA reads as TGTGCCAGCAGTTCACCCTGGGCAGGAGCTAACTATGGCTACACCTTC. Residues: CASSSPWAGANYGYTF.